The TCR beta chain under discussion was sequenced for a study of blood T cell repertoires in COVID-19. Looking at the study overall: The analysed material was cDNA or gDNA that came from T cells, B-cell-depleted T cells, or PBMCs.

Trimming cost V 2 bases and J 8 bases; bases outside gene matches: 8. Looked up from germline, CDR1 is MNHNS and CDR2 is SASEGT. This CDR3 spans 15 amino acids. Individuals aged 18 to 89 years were recruited from 24 US areas. Donors were grouped by their self-reported clinical history. As originally analysed: Reference gene primer amplification gave estimated nucleated cell counts. Generated by immunoSEQ multiplex PCR, the TCRdb table keeps only in-frame clones and is missing some. That table supplies the V and J calls and clone size; D and trimming were determined from the DNA. The top ten hold around 0.97% of the sample, which has about 430,000 clones, approximately 90% seen once.

This TCR was recovered from a woman aged 25 to 39 with acute COVID-19. Material: PBMCs or T cells enriched from blood (not recorded which). This rearrangement joins TRBV6-1 to TRBJ1-4; 7 bases line up with TRBD1. The CDR3 sequence: CASSEKRGLYEKLFF. The CDR3 bases are TGTGCCAGCAGTGAAAAGAGGGGGCTTTACGAAAAACTGTTTTTT.